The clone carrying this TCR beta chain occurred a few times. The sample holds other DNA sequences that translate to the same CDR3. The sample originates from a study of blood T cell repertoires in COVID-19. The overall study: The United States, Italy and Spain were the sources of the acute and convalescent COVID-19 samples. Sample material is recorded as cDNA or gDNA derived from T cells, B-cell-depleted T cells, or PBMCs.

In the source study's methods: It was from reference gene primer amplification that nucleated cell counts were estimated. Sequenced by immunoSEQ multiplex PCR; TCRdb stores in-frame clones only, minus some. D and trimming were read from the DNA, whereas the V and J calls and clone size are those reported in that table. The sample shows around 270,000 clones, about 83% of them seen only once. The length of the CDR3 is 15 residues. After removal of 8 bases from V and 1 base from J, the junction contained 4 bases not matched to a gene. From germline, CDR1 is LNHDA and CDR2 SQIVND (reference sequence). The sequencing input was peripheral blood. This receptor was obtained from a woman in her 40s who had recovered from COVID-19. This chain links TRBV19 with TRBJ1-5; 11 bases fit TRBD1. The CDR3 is CASSGTGGSNQPQHF. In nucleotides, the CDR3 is TGTGCCAGTTCGGGGACAGGGGGAAGCAATCAGCCCCAGCATTTT.